This note documents a single T cell receptor (beta chain) sequence. The length of the CDR3 is 20 residues. The V and J ends lost 0 bases and 0 bases respectively, with 22 bases between them. Germline-derived CDR1 and CDR2 are SGHDT and YYEEEE. Individual cDNA molecules received unique molecular identifiers during library preparation. Using its own MiXCR run on the 5' RACE reads, TCRdb lists one record per CDR3 protein. The data contain some 80,000 distinct CDR3 sequences, approximately 12% of them seen just once; the ten biggest clones take up roughly a sixth. This entry belongs to a study of early T cells in non-severe SARS-CoV-2 infection.

V gene TRBV5-6 combines with J gene TRBJ1-3; D perhaps matches TRBD1 (5 bases). This receptor was identified in an adult who was a healthcare worker with PCR-confirmed SARS-CoV-2 infection or an uninfected control (not recorded which). The donor label of this sample is uncertain. The sample in question was whole blood, obtained at baseline. CDR3 region: CASSLARGPKHPVSGNTIYF. For the CDR3, the DNA is TGTGCCAGCAGCTTGGCACGGGGACCTAAGCACCCTGTCTCTGGAAACACCATATATTTT.